These 23 T cell receptor beta chains originate from one sample sequenced in a study of kidney transplant recipient with SARS-CoV-2 infection. TCRdb reanalysed the reads using MiXCR and keeps one entry per CDR3 protein. The table lists roughly 250,000 distinct CDR3 sequences, around 26% of them singletons, with roughly 7% in the top ten. Material: a blood sample, obtained at baseline and on day 111 from a kidney transplant recipient. Every receptor here comes from a young adult male patient who had COVID-19 and was a kidney transplant recipient. The graft donor may be the source of some T cells.

Comment on this clonotype: This may come from a read error, since a much larger clone is one base off. The rearrangement links TRBV6-2 or TRBV6-3 to TRBJ2-1; a possible D gene is TRBD1 (6 bases). The CDR3 contains 13 residues. Trimming took 10 bases from V and 2 from J, leaving 12 bases between them. The germline V gene has CDR1 MNHEY and CDR2 SVGEGT. DNA for the CDR3: TGTGCCACTAACAGGGTGACCTACAATGAGCAGTTCTTC. As protein: CATNRVTYNEQFF.

There are many counts of this clonotype. This rearrangement joins TRBV5-1 to TRBJ1-3, with 8 bases aligning to TRBD1. This CDR3 spans 15 amino acids. Per germline, CDR1 SGHRS and CDR2 YFSETQ. The V gene end was trimmed by 3 bases and the J gene end by 0 bases; junction bases not matched to a gene: 2. This CDR3 is CASSSGQDSGNTIYF. The DNA for the CDR3 is TGCGCCAGCAGCTCGGGACAGGACTCTGGAAACACCATATATTTT. Full variable domain (missing parts from reference TRBV5-1 and TRBJ1-3): KAGVTQTPRYLIKTRGQQVTLSCSPISGHRSVSWYQQTPGQGLQFLFEYFSETQRNKGNFPGRFSGRQFSNSRSEMNVSTLELGDSALYLCASSSGQDSGNTIYFGEGSWLTVV.

This clonotype was seen many times. The chain recombines TRBV7-9 with TRBJ2-3; D is perhaps TRBD1 or TRBD2 (5 bases each). V gave up 5 bases and J gave up 2 bases, with 8 bases separating them. The CDR3 has 13 amino acids. CDR1 SEHNR and CDR2 FQNEAQ come from the germline V gene (reference sequence). For the CDR3, the DNA is TGTGCCAGCAGCGGGACCAACACAGATACGCAGTATTTT. Amino acids: CASSGTNTDTQYF.

For this clonotype: It may be a read error: a sequence one base away is much more abundant. V is TRBV6-1 and J is TRBJ1-6; 10 bases are a match to TRBD1. CDR3 length equals 16 residues. The germline V gene has CDR1 MNHNS and CDR2 SASEGT. CDR3 sequence (DNA): TGTACCAGCAGTGAAGGACAGGGGGTGTATAATTCACCCCTCCACTTT. It translates to CTSSEGQGVYNSPLHF.

This clonotype was counted ten times or more. The CDR3 DNA sequence: TGTGCCAGCTCACCCATGGACAGGGAGGGAACTGAAGCTTTCTTT. It specifies CASSPMDREGTEAFF. The J gene is TRBJ1-1, the V gene TRBV18; 8 nucleotides align to TRBD1. CDR1 and CDR2 from the germline V gene are KGHSH and LQKENI. CDR3 length equals 15 residues. The V segment lost 3 bases and the J segment 5 bases; nucleotides outside the gene matches: 8.

Of note for this clonotype: A much larger clonotype is one base distant, so this may be a read error. The rearrangement uses TRBV5-4 and TRBJ1-2; no clear D. Germline values: CDR1 SGHNT, CDR2 YYREEE (reference sequence). V gave up 7 bases and J gave up 4 bases, with 23 bases separating them. The CDR3 has 16 residues. CDR3 region: CASLWVVPGKTYGYTF. In nucleotides, the CDR3 is TGTGCCAGCTTATGGGTCGTACCAGGAAAGACCTATGGCTACACCTTC. The full variable domain, its missing parts supplied by reference TRBV5-4 and TRBJ1-2, is ETGVTQSPTHLIKTRGQQVTLRCSSQSGHNTVSWYQQALGQGPQFIFQYYREEENGRGNFPPRFSGLQFPNYSSELNVNALELDDSALYLCASLWVVPGKTYGYTFGSGTRLTVV.

About this clonotype itself: With a much larger clone just one base away, this may be a read error. The V call is TRBV6-5, the J call TRBJ1-3; D is unresolved. Germline CDR1 is MNHEY and CDR2 is SVGAGI. V lost 7 bases to trimming and J lost 0 bases, with 10 bases between them. The CDR3 is 14 residues long. CDR3: CASKIISSGNTIYF. The CDR3 region has the DNA TGTGCCAGCAAGATCATCTCCTCTGGAAACACCATATATTTT.

This clonotype was detected only a few times. The V and J genes are TRBV5-5 and TRBJ1-4, with a possible D match to TRBD1 (5 bases). Germline-derived CDR1 and CDR2 are SGHKS and YYEKEE (reference sequence). CDR3 length: 16 residues. Trimming stripped 4 bases from V and 3 bases from J, with 16 bases between. CDR3 in DNA: TGTGCCAGCAGCCCTCGGGGGACTGTCGCTAATGAAAAACTGTTTTTT. The encoded protein is CASSPRGTVANEKLFF.

On this clonotype itself: A much more abundant neighbour one base away suggests this may be a read error. The chain employs TRBV9 and TRBJ2-7; D not certain. In germline, CDR1 is SGDLS, CDR2 YYNGEE. The CDR3 is 13 residues long. CDR3 sequence (DNA): TGTGCCAGCAGCGCGATGGGGTACGACGAGCAGCACTTC. Protein product: CASSAMGYDEQHF.

As to this clonotype: With a much larger clone just one base away, this may be a read error. This chain joins TRBV12-5 and TRBJ2-7, with a weak D call TRBD1 (6 bases). The germline CDR1 and CDR2 sequences are LGHNT and FRNRAP. This CDR3 contains 17 residues. The CDR3 is CANGLGHKQGESYEQYF. CDR3 sequence (DNA): TGTGCTAATGGTTTGGGACATAAACAGGGTGAGAGCTACGAGCAGTACTTC.

This clonotype was observed a handful of times. The chain couples TRBV29-1 to TRBJ2-3, with D hard to call. V was pared by 6 bases and J by 5 bases, with 12 bases between. This CDR3 has 12 amino acids. The germline V gene has CDR1 SQVTM and CDR2 ANQGSEA. Here the CDR3 reads CSVVRGQDTQYF. DNA of the CDR3: TGCAGCGTCGTTCGAGGTCAAGATACGCAGTATTTT.

This clonotype was observed at least ten times. This sequence joins TRBV29-1 and TRBJ2-3; D may be TRBD1 or TRBD2 (5 bases each). CDR1 and CDR2 from the germline V gene are SQVTM and ANQGSEA. The CDR3 is 14 residues long. V lost 7 bases to trimming and J lost 6 bases, with 20 bases between them. The DNA for the CDR3 is TGCAGCGGGGGGACCGTCACGCTAAGGGATACGCAGTATTTT. Encoded protein: CSGGTVTLRDTQYF.

This clonotype was recorded at least ten times. The CDR3 DNA follows: TGTGCCAGCAGCTTAGAAGGGCGGAATTCACCCCTCCACTTT. Its translation: CASSLEGRNSPLHF. V is TRBV11-1 and J is TRBJ1-6, with no clear D. Trimming took 1 base from V and 7 from J, leaving 8 bases between them. CDR1 is SGHAT and CDR2 is FQDESV in the germline V gene (reference sequence). This CDR3 contains 14 residues.

This clonotype occurred once. This may be a read error: a much more frequent sequence differs by one nucleotide. The V and J genes are TRBV5-4 and TRBJ1-2; D uncertain. Germline CDR1 SGHNT, CDR2 YYREEE (reference sequence). CDR3 length: 16 residues. DNA of the CDR3: TGTGCCAGCGAGTATCGCGTACCAGGAAAGACCTATGGCTGCACCTTC. It yields the protein CASEYRVPGKTYGCTF.

This clonotype has at least ten counts. V and J are TRBV5-5 and TRBJ1-2; no clear D. There are 16 residues in the CDR3. With 6 bases removed from V and 4 bases from J, the gap between germline ends came to 22 bases. CDR1 is SGHKS and CDR2 is YYEKEE in the germline V gene (reference sequence). CDR3 protein: CASNFIVSRKTYGYTF. The DNA of the CDR3 is TGTGCCAGCAACTTTATTGTCTCGCGAAAGACCTATGGCTACACCTTC. The complete variable domain, with remaining parts taken from reference TRBV5-5 and TRBJ1-2, reads DAGVTQSPTHLIKTRGQQVTLRCSPISGHKSVSWYQQVLGQGPQFIFQYYEKEERGRGNFPDRFSARQFPNYSSELNVNALLLGDSALYLCASNFIVSRKTYGYTFGSGTRLTVV.

Ten or more counts support this clonotype. The rearrangement uses TRBV6-5 and TRBJ2-7, with 11 bases that match TRBD1. CDR1 is MNHEY, CDR2 SVGAGI, per germline. The CDR3 has 15 residues. Germline trimming cut 4 bases from V and 7 bases from J; bases unmatched to any gene: 9. The CDR3 protein is CASSSPGQGVYEQYF. CDR3 sequence (DNA): TGTGCCAGCAGTTCCCCGGGACAGGGGGTGTATGAGCAGTACTTC.

Worth noting for this clonotype: Since a much larger clone is just one base distant, this may be a read error. This CDR3 is missing its conserved last phenylalanine or tryptophan, likely due to a read error. The chain links TRBV7-6 to TRBJ1-2; no firm D call. V was shortened by 5 bases and J by 4 bases, with 23 bases between the two germline ends. This CDR3 contains 17 residues. Germline CDR1 SGHVS, CDR2 FNYEAQ. CDR3 amino acids: CASSDIGESRKTYGYTL. The CDR3 DNA is TGTGCCAGCAGCGACATAGGTGAATCTCGAAAGACCTATGGCTACACCCTC.

As concerns this clonotype: Given a much more abundant clone one base away, this may be a read error. In DNA, the CDR3 is TGTGCCGGCAGTTACGGACAGCCGGGCTCGCCCCAGCATTTT. This translates into CAGSYGQPGSPQHF. The rearrangement uses TRBV6-2 or TRBV6-3 and TRBJ1-5, with D perhaps matching TRBD1 (6 bases). Germline V lookup: CDR1 MNHEY, CDR2 SVGEGT. This CDR3 comprises 14 residues.

Note on this clonotype: A much larger clone lies a single base off, so this may be a read error. The chain combines TRBV27 with TRBJ2-4, with TRBD2 matching over 8 bases. The CDR3 spans 16 residues. Germline V gene sequence: CDR1 MNHEY, CDR2 SMNVEV (reference sequence). V lost 5 bases and J lost 3; bases outside the gene matches: 9. CDR3 nucleotides: TGTGCCAGCAGTGCCGCCAGGGGACTAGTCAAAAACATTCAGTACTTC. Protein: CASSAARGLVKNIQYF.

Many counts were recorded for this clonotype. V is TRBV24-1 and J is TRBJ1-5; D gene uncertain. This CDR3 has 15 amino acids. The V end was cut by 1 base, the J end by 3 bases, with 9 bases between. Germline V gene lookup returns CDR1 KGHDR and CDR2 SFDVKD. The CDR3 protein is CATSDFGQVNQPQHF. Written as DNA, the CDR3 is TGTGCCACCAGTGATTTTGGGCAGGTCAATCAGCCCCAGCATTTT.

This clonotype has a single count. A read error may be the cause here, since a much bigger clone is one base away. The CDR3 does not end in the conserved phenylalanine or tryptophan, so this is likely a read error. This rearrangement joins TRBV15 to TRBJ2-5, with 11 bases matching TRBD2. V shed 8 bases, J shed 5 bases, and the junction held 16 bases outside the gene matches. The CDR3 length is 17 residues. Germline CDR1 reads LNHNV; CDR2 reads YYDKDF (reference sequence). CDR3 sequence: CATRRGLAGGPKETQYL. DNA for the CDR3: TGTGCCACCCGGCGCGGGTTAGCGGGAGGGCCGAAGGAGACCCAGTACCTC.

This clonotype was counted ten times or more. This chain connects TRBV5-1 to TRBJ2-7, with 9 bases identical to TRBD2. Trimming cost V 0 bases and J 4 bases; bases outside gene matches: 8. This CDR3 region has 16 residues. Looked up from germline, CDR1 is SGHRS and CDR2 is YFSETQ. CDR3 nucleotides: TGCGCCAGCAGCTTGGTACGTGGGACTAGCTCTTACGAGCAGTACTTC. This encodes CASSLVRGTSSYEQYF.

Remarks on this clonotype: One base away lies a much larger clone, so this may be a sequencing read error. The rearrangement uses TRBV5-3 and TRBJ1-2; D not certain. TRBV5-3 is flagged as an ORF with uncertain function. The CDR3 is 16 residues long. The germline V and J ends were trimmed by 7 bases and 6 bases, with 25 bases remaining between them. CDR3 sequence: CARSKIVVRKTHGYTF. The CDR3 region has the DNA TGTGCCAGATCGAAAATAGTGGTGAGAAAGACCCATGGCTACACCTTC.